Listed here are 21 T cell receptor beta chains from one sample, sequenced in a study of T cell clusters in autoimmune cytopenias. Multiplex touch-down PCR amplified TRB using TRB-A and TRB-B pools in one tube. From the multiplex PCR reads, TCRdb lists one entry per CDR3 protein and no DNA. The sample table sets out 3,000 to 4,000 distinct CDR3 sequences. TRB amplification used roughly 250 ng of peripheral blood genomic DNA. Sequenced: peripheral blood. The source is a human donor with an autoimmune cytopenia or autoimmune hepatitis (not recorded which).

The chain combines TRBV18 with TRBJ1-5. The CDR3 runs to 14 residues. Per germline, CDR1 KGHSH and CDR2 LQKENI. The CDR3 sequence: CASSPGSSIQPQHF. Full variable domain (rest looked up from reference TRBV18 and TRBJ1-5): NAGVMQNPRHLVRRRGQEARLRCSPMKGHSHVYWYRQLPEEGLKFMVYLQKENIIDESGMPKERFSAEFPKEGPSILRIQQVVRGDSAAYFCASSPGSSIQPQHFGDGTRLSIL.

V is TRBV13 and J is TRBJ1-5; the D call from TCRdb, TRBD1, cannot be confirmed without DNA. This CDR3 contains 15 residues. The germline gives CDR1 PRHDT, CDR2 FYEKMQ (reference sequence). The CDR3 loop is CASSQRTGGDQPQHF. The whole variable domain, filled in from reference TRBV13 and TRBJ1-5, reads AAGVIQSPRHLIKEKRETATLKCYPIPRHDTVYWYQQGPGQDPQFLISFYEKMQSDKGSIPDRFSAQQFSDYHSELNMSSLELGDSALYFCASSQRTGGDQPQHFGDGTRLSIL.

This chain connects TRBV5-5 to TRBJ2-7; absent DNA, TCRdb's TRBD1 call cannot be checked. This CDR3 has 15 residues. Germline assignment: CDR1 SGHKS and CDR2 YYEKEE (reference sequence). CDR3 amino acids: CASSLGDSQAYEQYF.

This sequence joins TRBV6-6 and TRBJ1-2. Germline-derived CDR1 and CDR2 are MNHNY and SVGAGI (reference sequence). This CDR3 has 13 residues. The CDR3 sequence: CASSYLEDSGYTF.

This chain joins TRBV19 and TRBJ1-5; the TCRdb call, TRBD1, lacks DNA for checking. The CDR3 length is 14 residues. Germline V lookup: CDR1 LNHDA, CDR2 SQIVND (reference sequence). This chain's CDR3 is CASETEYSNQPQHF.

By frequency, this clonotype is medium-sized (0.01 to 0.1%). This chain joins TRBV7-6 and TRBJ2-3; TCRdb gives TRBD2 as the D gene, but with no DNA this cannot be confirmed. Germline-derived CDR1 and CDR2 are SGHVS and FNYEAQ. CDR3 size: 15 residues. This CDR3 is CASSPTSGSTDTQYF.

The CDR3 region is CASSSYRTGAQPQHF. This chain connects TRBV5-6 to TRBJ1-5; the TCRdb call, TRBD1, lacks DNA for checking. The length of the CDR3 is 15 residues. Per germline, CDR1 SGHDT and CDR2 YYEEEE. Full variable domain (missing parts from reference TRBV5-6 and TRBJ1-5): DAGVTQSPTHLIKTRGQQVTLRCSPKSGHDTVSWYQQALGQGPQFIFQYYEEEERQRGNFPDRFSGHQFPNYSSELNVNALLLGDSALYLCASSSYRTGAQPQHFGDGTRLSIL.

V gene TRBV27 combines with J gene TRBJ1-6; TCRdb gives TRBD1 as the D gene, but with no DNA this cannot be confirmed. Per the germline V gene, CDR1 is MNHEY and CDR2 is SMNVEV (reference sequence). The CDR3 loop spans 15 amino acids. The CDR3: CASSSGQGYNSPLHF.

The chain links TRBV6-2 or TRBV6-3 to TRBJ2-7; no DNA is available, so the TRBD1 call from TCRdb remains unchecked. Germline V gene lookup returns CDR1 MNHEY and CDR2 SVGEGT. CDR3 length equals 18 residues. CDR3 amino acids: CASSFSPLGARRGYEQYF.

V is TRBV5-4 and J is TRBJ2-5; the TCRdb call, TRBD1, lacks DNA for checking. CDR3 length: 14 amino acids. CDR1 is SGHNT and CDR2 is YYREEE in the germline V gene (reference sequence). The CDR3 spells CASKVSGRQETQYF. The full variable domain, its missing parts supplied by reference TRBV5-4 and TRBJ2-5, is ETGVTQSPTHLIKTRGQQVTLRCSSQSGHNTVSWYQQALGQGPQFIFQYYREEENGRGNFPPRFSGLQFPNYSSELNVNALELDDSALYLCASKVSGRQETQYFGPGTRLLVL.

The chain combines TRBV10-1 with TRBJ2-3. This CDR3 contains 11 residues. Germline V lookup: CDR1 WNHNN, CDR2 SYGVQD (reference sequence). The CDR3 spells CASSVTDTQYF.

V gene TRBV27 combines with J gene TRBJ2-1; TCRdb's D call of TRBD2 is untestable without DNA. This CDR3 is built from 15 residues. Per the germline V gene, CDR1 is MNHEY and CDR2 is SMNVEV (reference sequence). This CDR3 is CASTQAGRSYNEQFF.

This chain joins TRBV6-2 or TRBV6-3 and TRBJ2-1; TCRdb calls TRBD2, which cannot be checked without DNA. From germline, CDR1 is MNHEY and CDR2 SVGEGT. The CDR3 is made up of 15 amino acids. The CDR3 loop reads CASSWTSGSYNEQFF.

The V and J genes are TRBV11-2 and TRBJ2-2; TCRdb picks TRBD2, but there is no DNA to check that call. This CDR3 has 18 residues. The germline V gene encodes CDR1 SGHAT and CDR2 FQNNGV. CDR3: CASSLELVAGSGTGELFF. Supplemented by reference TRBV11-2 and TRBJ2-2, the full variable domain reads EAGVAQSPRYKIIEKRQSVAFWCNPISGHATLYWYQQILGQGPKLLIQFQNNGVVDDSQLPKDRFSAERLKGVDSTLKIQPAKLEDSAVYLCASSLELVAGSGTGELFFGEGSRLTVL.

Its frequency marks this clonotype as large (0.1 to 1%). This chain joins TRBV19 and TRBJ2-6. Per the germline V gene, CDR1 is LNHDA and CDR2 is SQIVND (reference sequence). The length of the CDR3 is 16 residues. The CDR3 is CASTLQAVSGANVLTF.

This clonotype ranks as large in terms of frequency. This chain uses TRBV13 with TRBJ1-2. The CDR3 length is 15 residues. Looked up from germline, CDR1 is PRHDT and CDR2 is FYEKMQ (reference sequence). CDR3 in amino acids: CASSLGGRPNYGYTF.

This clonotype counts as medium-sized by frequency. The rearrangement uses TRBV12-3 or TRBV12-4 and TRBJ2-5; the D call from TCRdb, TRBD1, cannot be confirmed without DNA. This CDR3 is 15 amino acids long. The CDR3 protein is CASRLRQGVRETQYF.

This rearrangement joins TRBV18 to TRBJ2-1. The V gene's germline CDR1 is KGHSH and CDR2 LQKENI. The length of the CDR3 is 11 residues. The CDR3 protein is CASSQFNEQFF.

CDR3 protein: CASSHDSWDFSYEQYF. The gene calls are TRBV7-9 and TRBJ2-7; lacking DNA, the TRBD2 call made by TCRdb goes unchecked. The CDR3 contains 16 residues. Germline V CDR1 and CDR2: SEHNR, FQNEAQ (reference sequence).

This chain uses TRBV5-4 with TRBJ1-6. Germline CDR1 reads SGHNT; CDR2 reads YYREEE (reference sequence). The CDR3 has 15 residues. The CDR3 here is CASSLSATTNSPLHF.

This clonotype registers medium-sized by frequency. The rearrangement links TRBV6-1 to TRBJ2-7; TCRdb's D call, TRBD2, is unchecked because there is no DNA. Germline V CDR1 and CDR2: MNHNS, SASEGT. The CDR3 covers 17 residues. The CDR3: CASSGLAGSVDWYEQYF.